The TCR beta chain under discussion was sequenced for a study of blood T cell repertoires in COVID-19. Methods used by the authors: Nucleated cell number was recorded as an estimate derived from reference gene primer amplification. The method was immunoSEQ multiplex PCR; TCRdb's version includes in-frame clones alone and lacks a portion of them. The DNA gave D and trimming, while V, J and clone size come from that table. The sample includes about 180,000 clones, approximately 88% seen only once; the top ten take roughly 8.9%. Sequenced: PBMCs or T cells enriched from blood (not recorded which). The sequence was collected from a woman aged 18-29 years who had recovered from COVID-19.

CDR3 loop: CASSAYTGTGNTIYF. The CDR3 DNA reads TGTGCCAGCAGCGCGTATACAGGGACTGGAAACACCATATATTTT. The gene calls are TRBV7-2 and TRBJ1-3, with D maybe TRBD1 (6 bases). The CDR3 spans 15 residues. Germline V gene sequence: CDR1 SGHTA, CDR2 FQGNSA. V was clipped by 5 bases and J by 2 bases, with 13 bases between them.